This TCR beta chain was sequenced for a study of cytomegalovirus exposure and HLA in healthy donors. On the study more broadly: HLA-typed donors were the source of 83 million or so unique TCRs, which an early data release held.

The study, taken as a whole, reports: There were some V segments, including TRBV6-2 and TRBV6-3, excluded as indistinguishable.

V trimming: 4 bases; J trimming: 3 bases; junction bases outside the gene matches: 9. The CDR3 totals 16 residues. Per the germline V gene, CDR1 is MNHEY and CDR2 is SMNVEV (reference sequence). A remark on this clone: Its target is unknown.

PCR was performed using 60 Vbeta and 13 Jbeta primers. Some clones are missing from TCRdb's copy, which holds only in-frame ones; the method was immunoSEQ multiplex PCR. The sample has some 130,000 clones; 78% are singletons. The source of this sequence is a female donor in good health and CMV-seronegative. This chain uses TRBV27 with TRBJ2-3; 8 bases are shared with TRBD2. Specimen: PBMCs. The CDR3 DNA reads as TGTGCCAGCAGTTCATTGGAGCGGGAGTGGACAGATACGCAGTATTTT. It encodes CASSSLEREWTDTQYF.